This T cell receptor beta chain was recorded in a study of blood T cell repertoires in COVID-19. The overall study: There were acute and convalescent COVID-19 samples, and they came from the United States, Italy and Spain. Sample material is recorded as cDNA or gDNA derived from T cells, B-cell-depleted T cells, or PBMCs.

Enrollees, about 18 to 90 years old, lived in 25 or so US areas. Assignment of participants to cohorts was predicated upon participant-reported clinical history. The assay was immunoSEQ multiplex PCR, and TCRdb's table has in-frame clones only and misses some. Of about 190,000 clones listed, 84% were seen once; the top ten hold 3% to 3.5%. Trimming stripped 0 bases from V and 7 bases from J, with 18 bases between. This CDR3 has 17 residues. CDR1 MNHEY and CDR2 SMNVEV come from the germline V gene (reference sequence). The sequenced sample consisted of PBMCs or T cells enriched from blood (not recorded which). The source of this sequence is a woman aged 25 to 39 who had recovered from COVID-19. V usage is TRBV27 and J usage is TRBJ1-4, with D perhaps TRBD1 (6 bases). Here the CDR3 reads CASSLSLPGAGGEKLFF. The DNA of the CDR3 is TGTGCCAGCAGTTTATCCCTGCCGGGGGCGGGGGGTGAAAAACTGTTTTTT.